This TCR beta chain was retrieved from a study of blood T cell repertoires in COVID-19. This CDR3 spans 13 amino acids. V lost 3 bases to trimming and J lost 5 bases, with 8 bases between them. In the original workflow: From reference gene primer amplification, estimates of nucleated cell counts were derived. Profiling relied on immunoSEQ multiplex PCR, and the TCRdb table lists in-frame clones only, not all of them. V and J calls and clone size are as listed in that table; D and trimming were resolved from the DNA. The sample has approximately 260,000 clones; approximately 88% are singletons. The study drew participants aged 18 to 89 years from some 25 US areas.

The chain employs TRBV12-3 or TRBV12-4 and TRBJ1-5; D not certain. The TCR comes from a middle-aged woman with acute COVID-19. Sequencing was performed on PBMCs or T cells enriched from blood (not recorded which). The CDR3 DNA is TGTGCCAGCAGTTTGGTCACTTATCAGCCCCAGCATTTT. Translated: CASSLVTYQPQHF.